This TCR beta chain was sequenced in a study of T cell responses to AZD1222 COVID-19 vaccine. Points from the study as a whole: Most donors were white British and more were female, and clonal diversity was possibly underestimated. Regions 160-218 and 743-854 dominated among vaccine-associated CD4 TCRs spanning spike. Once two AZD1222 doses were given, Spike-specific TCR breadth and depth went up. Repertoires were collected only later (after the peak T cell response had occurred).

Germline loops: CDR1 SGHTA, CDR2 FQGNSA. V was cut by 1 base and J by 0 bases, with 12 bases left in between. This CDR3 comprises 16 residues. On this clone: The target antigen is unknown.

TCRdb keeps only in-frame clones here, not all; method: immunoSEQ multiplex PCR. The sample lists 99,000 or so clones, about 89% seen once, with roughly a sixth in the top ten. This sequence originates from an adult in good health. The specimen was peripheral blood, collected on day 0 of AZD1222 vaccination. The chain carries TRBV7-2 and TRBJ1-2; TRBD1 is a possible D gene (6 bases). The CDR3 region is CASSLGGGTSNYGYTF. DNA of the CDR3: TGTGCCAGCAGCTTAGGTGGGGGCACATCTAACTATGGCTACACCTTC.